The 9 T cell receptor beta chains below all came from one sample that was sequenced in a study of beta chain features in type 1 diabetes. Antigens for these TCRs are unknown. The entirety of the isolated RNA underwent reverse transcription, so expressed TCRB transcripts were sequenced. This table comes from immunoSEQ multiplex PCR, and its TCRdb copy is limited to in-frame clones, with some not included. Seen here are roughly 260,000 clones, roughly 21% observed once, and the top ten hold less than 0.035%. The study's findings and limits: Significant though moderate, a shortening of TCRB CDR3s appeared in all four CD4+ subsets of Type 1 diabetes patients.

Source material: naive CD4+ T cells from blood. These receptors were obtained from a woman between 40 and 55 years old with type 1 diabetes.

The chain combines TRBV7-3 with TRBJ2-5; D might be TRBD2 (5 bases). The V gene lost 4 bases and the J gene lost 8 bases, with 14 bases spanning the gap. The CDR3 is made up of 13 amino acids. Germline V gene sequence: CDR1 SGHTA, CDR2 FQGTGA. CDR3 DNA: TGTGCCAGCAGCTCAGGACCTAGCCGAACCCAGTACTTC. Translation: CASSSGPSRTQYF.

The CDR3 protein is CASSLGDVDEKLFF. The CDR3 region has the DNA TGCGCCAGCAGCCTCGGGGATGTCGATGAAAAACTGTTTTTT. The rearrangement uses TRBV5-1 and TRBJ1-4; D ambiguous. Trimming left V 4 bases short and J 6 bases short, with 13 bases between. Germline V gene sequence: CDR1 SGHRS, CDR2 YFSETQ. The CDR3 spans 14 residues.

The J gene is TRBJ2-1, the V gene TRBV6-5; maybe TRBD2 (6 bases). The CDR3 loop spans 14 amino acids. Germline lookup yields CDR1 MNHEY and CDR2 SVGAGI. V was shortened by 10 bases and J by 6 bases, with 19 bases between the two germline ends. DNA of the CDR3: TGTGCCACCCTCAGAGGGCGGGGATCCAATGAGCAGTTCTTC. It yields the protein CATLRGRGSNEQFF.

The chain is built from TRBV29-1 and TRBJ2-7; 7 positions agree with TRBD2. Germline V CDR1 and CDR2: SQVTM, ANQGSEA. V shed 4 bases and J 0 bases; nucleotides not matched to a gene: 6. The CDR3 is made up of 14 amino acids. Written as DNA, the CDR3 is TGCAGCGTTGTACCGACTAGCCCCTCCTACGAGCAGTACTTC. Residues: CSVVPTSPSYEQYF.

In this sample, this clone turned up a few times. The V and J genes are TRBV7-2 and TRBJ2-1; 11 bases align to TRBD2. Germline loops: CDR1 SGHTA, CDR2 FQGNSA. The CDR3 spans 15 residues. Trimming at V came to 5 bases and at J to 0 bases, leaving 0 bases not matched to a gene. For the CDR3, the DNA is TGTGCCAGCAGCACTAGCGGGAGCTCCTACAATGAGCAGTTCTTC. It yields the protein CASSTSGSSYNEQFF.

CDR3 sequence reads: CASSLRAADSYGYTF. The CDR3 nucleotides read TGTGCCAGCAGCTTGAGGGCCGCCGACAGTTATGGCTACACCTTC. The genes are TRBV5-6 and TRBJ1-2; a possible D gene is TRBD1 (5 bases). Germline-derived CDR1 and CDR2 are SGHDT and YYEEEE. Trimming took 1 base from V and 5 from J, leaving 15 bases between them. This CDR3 has 15 amino acids.

This clone was detected only a few times. The chain links TRBV18 to TRBJ2-4; TRBD1 matches at 7 bases. The J segment lost 9 bases and the V segment lost 5 bases, leaving 7 bases of the junction unmatched. The CDR3 has 13 amino acids. Germline V gene lookup returns CDR1 KGHSH and CDR2 LQKENI. CDR3 in amino acids: CASSADRPSIQYF. The CDR3, as DNA: TGTGCCAGCTCAGCGGACAGGCCGAGCATTCAGTACTTC. Based on the CDR3 plus reference TRBV18 and TRBJ2-4, the full variable domain is NAGVMQNPRHLVRRRGQEARLRCSPMKGHSHVYWYRQLPEEGLKFMVYLQKENIIDESGMPKERFSAEFPKEGPSILRIQQVVRGDSAAYFCASSADRPSIQYFGAGTRLSVL.

This clone appeared a few times. The chain has TRBV7-2 and TRBJ2-1, with D perhaps TRBD2 (5 bases). The germline gives CDR1 SGHTA, CDR2 FQGNSA. This CDR3 comprises 12 residues. Deletions cut 4 bases from V and 9 bases from J, with 10 bases between. The CDR3 reads CASSYEGIEQFF. In DNA, the CDR3 is TGTGCCAGCAGCTACGAGGGAATTGAGCAGTTCTTC.

This clone was seen more than once but under ten times. V is TRBV4-1 and J is TRBJ2-1, with 11 bases identical to TRBD2. CDR3 length: 15 amino acids. Germline CDR1 reads MGHRA; CDR2 reads YSYEKL. V lost 3 bases to trimming and J lost 8 bases; unmatched junction nucleotides: 6. This CDR3 reads CASSQVGTSGHEQFF. The CDR3, as DNA: TGCGCCAGCAGCCAGGTAGGGACTAGCGGCCATGAGCAGTTCTTC.